This T cell receptor (beta chain) was recovered during a study of OX40 agonist ivuxolimab in advanced cancers. Trimming took 2 bases from V and 6 from J, leaving 9 bases between them. The CDR3 has 12 residues. Germline-derived CDR1 and CDR2 are SGDLS and YYNGEE. Only in-frame clones appear in the TCRdb table, and some are missing; sequencing was by immunoSEQ multiplex PCR. This table has 50,000 to 65,000 clones, 70% to 90% appearing once. V is TRBV9 and J is TRBJ2-7, with D perhaps assigned TRBD1 or TRBD2 (6 bases each). The origin of this receptor is an adult with an advanced solid tumor such as melanoma, head and neck, liver or kidney cancer. Sequences were derived from CD4+ or CD8+ T cells sorted from blood, sampled in a trial of the OX40 agonist ivuxolimab. CDR3 protein: CASSVRGGEQYF. In nucleotides, the CDR3 is TGTGCCAGCAGCGTCAGGGGAGGCGAGCAGTACTTC.